This TCR beta chain was retrieved from a study of identical twins (dated by TCRdb to about 2016). Some background on the complete study: The study deep-sequenced TCR alpha and beta repertoires from monozygotic twins, unrelated adults of various ages and cord blood to test whether fetal clonotypes persist. To rule out contamination, replicate twin experiments were performed at different times with different library preparation protocols. Overall study results and their limits: In monozygotic twins, recombination models systematically underestimated out-of-frame TCR alpha sharing, but the models matched the sharing seen between unrelated individuals. Zero-insertion analyses could be partly confounded by invariant T cells such as MAIT and iNKT, though diverse VJ usage argued against such confounding for most clonotypes. Out-of-frame TCR alpha sequences shared between twins showed an excess of low generation-probability sequences compared with coincidental sharing between unrelated individuals. Because the same donors could not be followed over many years, the conclusions relied on cross-sectional statistical analysis. The excess sharing between twins in beta out-of-frame sequences was weaker because fewer shared sequences reduced the signal-to-noise ratio. Abundant cord blood beta clonotypes had fewer insertions, young adult naive repertoires showed a similar but weaker trend, and memory repertoires showed no such trend.

Worth noting for this clonotype: The antigen it binds to is not known. No base quality values were provided; no much bigger clone lies one nucleotide off.

The library was produced with 5' RACE. Instrument on record: Illumina HiSeq 2000. Template switching introduced a universal primer binding site; the final cDNA contained a unique molecular identifier, enabling accurate counting of TCR cDNA molecules. First-strand cDNA for TCR alpha and beta chains was synthesized from specific primers in the conserved constant-segment region. To control for contamination, every cDNA library was double barcoded, receiving both a SMART-Mk sample barcode and Illumina barcodes. TruSeq adapter sequences along with Illumina sample barcodes were introduced in two successive PCR steps. TCR alpha and beta cDNA libraries were sequenced on the Illumina HiSeq platform with custom primers. Under the source paper's analysis protocol: MiGEC processed the raw reads to extract unique molecular identifiers, while MiXCR was used to determine the CDR3 positions. For each individual, recombination models were inferred using an EM algorithm with the repgenHMM and IGoR tools. Shared clonotype analysis was performed with the tcR package in R, normalizing sharing by the product of cloneset sizes. To study raw recombination without the effects of thymic and clonal selection, out-of-frame nonproductive sequences were analyzed. In TCRdb, the public reads were trimmed at Q25 with fastp and aligned with MiXCR, with productive beta chains retained. Under each unique CDR3 protein, matching rows form one entry showing the most common genes and DNA. TCRdb, rather than the study authors, made the V and J calls. Counted in this sample were about 530,000 distinct CDR3 sequences; around 20% of them appeared once. 0.45% to 0.5% of the sample is held by the ten biggest clonotypes.

All donors were healthy Caucasians. The twin cohort consisted of three pairs of female monozygotic twins, all aged roughly 18 to 30 years. Positive isolation kits from Invitrogen were used to isolate the CD4+ and CD8+ T cell populations. CDR1 and CDR2 are drawn from the germline V gene: SGHRS, YFSETQ. V and J are trimmed by 4 bases and 8 bases, and the gene matches miss 9 bases of the junction. The cysteine opens and the phenylalanine closes a CDR3 of 15 amino acids. The entry retains the CDR3 DNA only, 45 bases that are in frame from base 1. This sample also belongs to another study, concerning yellow fever vaccine responses in identical twins. The second study's paper adds: The authors reported that the T cell response to vaccination in identical twins appeared partly convergent and partly personalized. Focusing on identical twins, the study followed the T cell clones that responded to the vaccine, and did so with precision.

Recombination connected TRBV5-1 to TRBJ2-1, and TRBD1 matches 10 of the central bases. The clonotype originates from a woman between 18 and 30 years old in good health. Sequencing was performed on CD4+ T cells sorted from blood. CDR3 region: CASSAMTGGIDEQFF. The nucleotides are TGCGCCAGCAGCGCGATGACAGGGGGCATCGATGAGCAGTTCTTC.